This T cell receptor beta chain was captured in a study of T-cell memory formation after mild COVID-19. This clonotype came up many times. TCRdb passed the 5' RACE reads through MiXCR, listing each CDR3 protein once. The sample has 100,000 to 120,000 distinct CDR3 sequences, roughly a sixth seen once. Trimming cost V 1 base and J 1 base, with 11 bases left between them. Germline assignment: CDR1 SGHTA and CDR2 FQGNSA. The CDR3 extends over 15 amino acids. This TCR came from a man in his late teens or twenties who had mild COVID-19 (a few samples of this study predate the infection). Cell type and time point are not known. The specimen sequenced was PBMCs or a T cell subset sorted from them (not recorded which). The V gene is TRBV7-2, the J gene TRBJ2-7, with D tentatively TRBD1 (5 bases). The CDR3: CASSLDWGRSYEQYV. The DNA of the CDR3 is TGTGCCAGCAGCTTAGATTGGGGCAGATCCTACGAGCAGTACGTC.